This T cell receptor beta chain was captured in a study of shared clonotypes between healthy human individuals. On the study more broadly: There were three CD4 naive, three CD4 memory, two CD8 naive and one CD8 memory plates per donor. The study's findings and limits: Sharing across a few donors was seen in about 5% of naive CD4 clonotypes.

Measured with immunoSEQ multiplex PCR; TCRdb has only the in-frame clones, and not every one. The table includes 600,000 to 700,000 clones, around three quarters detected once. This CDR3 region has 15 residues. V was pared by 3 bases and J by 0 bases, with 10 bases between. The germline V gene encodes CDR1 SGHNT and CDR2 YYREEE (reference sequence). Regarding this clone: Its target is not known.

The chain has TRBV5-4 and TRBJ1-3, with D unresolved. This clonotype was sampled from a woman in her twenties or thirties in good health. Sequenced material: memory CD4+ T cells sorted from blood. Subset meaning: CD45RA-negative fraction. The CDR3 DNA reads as TGTGCCAGCAGCTCGCATCAGAGCTCTGGAAACACCATATATTTT. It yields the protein CASSSHQSSGNTIYF.